These 27 T cell receptor beta chains came from one sample sequenced in a study of CD8 T cells in ankylosing spondylitis. General study findings and limits: What seemed typical of ankylosing spondylitis blood was a TCR beta motif built from several highly homologous variants.

TCRdb used MiXCR to reprocess the 5' RACE reads, holding one entry per CDR3 protein. This sample has more than 500,000 distinct CDR3 sequences, with about 5% found just once. What these receptors recognize is not known. Sequencing was carried out using blood, either unsorted or a sorted T cell fraction (not recorded which). Source of these receptors: a male donor with ankylosing spondylitis.

This clonotype was recorded many times. The chain uses TRBV4-3 and TRBJ1-1, with D possibly being TRBD1 (6 bases). This CDR3 comprises 14 residues. The V gene lost 1 base and the J gene lost 4 bases, with 10 bases spanning the gap. CDR1 and CDR2 from the germline V gene are LGHNA and YSLEER. Here the CDR3 DNA reads TGCGCCAGCAGCCAAGGATCAGGGGCCACTGAAGCTTTCTTT. It codes for CASSQGSGATEAFF.

This clonotype was seen ten or more times. This chain joins TRBV20-1 and TRBJ1-1; TRBD1 is a possible D gene (6 bases). Germline lookup yields CDR1 DFQATT and CDR2 SNEGSKA (reference sequence). Trimming left V 0 bases short and J 0 bases short, with 14 bases between. The CDR3 has 16 amino acids. This chain's CDR3 is CSARDQKGVMNTEAFF. The CDR3 nucleotides are TGCAGTGCTAGAGATCAAAAGGGGGTGATGAACACTGAAGCTTTCTTT.

This clonotype was seen many times. CDR3 region: CASSQDLLGEHYEQYF. CDR3 in DNA: TGCGCCAGCAGCCAAGATCTGTTAGGGGAACACTACGAGCAGTACTTC. The chain combines TRBV4-3 with TRBJ2-7, with D possibly being TRBD1 (5 bases). Per the germline V gene, CDR1 is LGHNA and CDR2 is YSLEER. Trimming shortened V by 0 bases and J by 3 bases, and 15 bases separated the two germline ends. The CDR3 is 16 residues long.

This clonotype has a count of ten or more. CDR3 region: CSVEATDRDNEQFF. The CDR3 DNA sequence: TGCAGCGTTGAAGCTACCGACAGGGACAATGAGCAGTTCTTC. This chain connects TRBV29-1 to TRBJ2-1; 7 positions match TRBD1. CDR3 size: 14 residues. The V gene's germline CDR1 is SQVTM and CDR2 ANQGSEA. V shed 1 base and J 5 bases; nucleotides not matched to a gene: 5.

This clonotype was detected ten times or more. The chain uses TRBV7-2 and TRBJ2-3; 9 nucleotides match TRBD1. Germline lookup yields CDR1 SGHTA and CDR2 FQGNSA. V lost 5 bases, J lost 6 bases, and 9 bases stayed unmatched. The CDR3 extends over 15 amino acids. The CDR3, as DNA: TGTGCCAGCAGCCCACAGGGGGCTTTAACGGATACGCAGTATTTT. The encoded protein is CASSPQGALTDTQYF.

This clonotype occurred many times. V gene TRBV4-3 combines with J gene TRBJ2-1; D remains unclear. Between the trimmed V and J ends, which lost 0 bases and 2 bases, there was a span of 14 bases. The CDR3 length is 17 residues. The germline V gene encodes CDR1 LGHNA and CDR2 YSLEER. The CDR3 region has the DNA TGCGCCAGCAGCCAAGATCATCGGGTTTTTCCCTACAATGAGCAGTTCTTC. Its translation: CASSQDHRVFPYNEQFF.

This clonotype has just a few counts. The chain employs TRBV12-3 or TRBV12-4 and TRBJ2-3; TRBD2 aligns across 7 bases. The length of the CDR3 is 15 residues. V trimming: 4 bases; J trimming: 0 bases; junction bases outside the gene matches: 4. CDR3 residues: CASSWDYPSTDTQYF. CDR3 in DNA: TGTGCCAGCAGTTGGGACTACCCGAGCACAGATACGCAGTATTTT.

This clonotype was seen repeatedly, ten times or more. The rearrangement uses TRBV10-3 and TRBJ2-2; 12 nucleotides agree with TRBD1. Germline V lookup: CDR1 ENHRY, CDR2 SYGVKD. The CDR3 sequence is 15 residues long. V dropped 8 bases and J dropped 5; count of bases not matched to a gene: 6. This CDR3 is CAIGDRGRRTGELFF. For the CDR3, the DNA is TGTGCCATCGGGGACAGGGGGCGCCGAACCGGGGAGCTGTTTTTT.

This clonotype has ten or more counts. The chain is built from TRBV24-1 and TRBJ1-4; 7 bases are shared with TRBD1. The CDR3 runs to 16 residues. Germline values: CDR1 KGHDR, CDR2 SFDVKD. The junction had 9 bases not matched to a gene; V was cut back by 4 bases and J by 5 bases. DNA for the CDR3: TGTGCCACCAGTGACGCGCGAATACAGGGGAATGAAAAACTGTTTTTT. Its protein is CATSDARIQGNEKLFF.

This clonotype has at least ten counts. V gene TRBV28 combines with J gene TRBJ2-6; D possibly corresponds to TRBD1 (5 bases). Deletions cut 8 bases from V and 4 bases from J, with 18 bases between. Germline V gene sequence: CDR1 MDHEN, CDR2 SYDVKM. The CDR3 length is 16 residues. The CDR3 region has the DNA TGTGCCAGCTCCTATTTCGAGGCAGGGGGGGCCAACGTCCTGACTTTC. This sequence encodes CASSYFEAGGANVLTF.

There are many counts of this clonotype. Here the CDR3 reads CASSLATDNYGYTF. The CDR3 DNA is TGCGCCAGCAGCTTGGCCACCGATAACTATGGCTACACCTTC. J is TRBJ1-2 and V is TRBV5-1; the D is unclear. The CDR3 is 14 amino acids. The ends were cut back, 0 bases at V and 1 base at J, with 7 bases in the middle. CDR1 is SGHRS and CDR2 is YFSETQ in the germline V gene.

Many counts were recorded for this clonotype. The V call is TRBV5-1, the J call TRBJ2-5, with 12 bases that match TRBD1. Germline values: CDR1 SGHRS, CDR2 YFSETQ. Unmatched junction bases numbered 5, after V lost 3 bases and J lost 5 bases. This CDR3 is built from 15 residues. CDR3 sequence (DNA): TGCGCCAGCAGCTATACCGGGACAGGGGGCGAGACCCAGTACTTC. Protein: CASSYTGTGGETQYF.

In this sample, this clonotype turned up many times. The chain is built from TRBV29-1 and TRBJ2-7; 7 bases line up with TRBD1. Losses at the gene ends were 4 bases for V and 0 bases for J; bases not matched to a gene: 6. Germline V gives CDR1 SQVTM, CDR2 ANQGSEA. This CDR3 has 14 amino acids. The CDR3 loop reads CSVAPTGLSYEQYF. The CDR3, as DNA: TGCAGCGTTGCCCCGACAGGGCTCTCCTACGAGCAGTACTTC.

This clonotype was counted many times. The chain uses TRBV4-3 and TRBJ1-3; D remains unclear. Germline CDR1 is LGHNA and CDR2 is YSLEER. With 1 base removed from V and 6 bases from J, the gap between germline ends came to 19 bases. CDR3 length equals 17 residues. The CDR3 sequence is CASSQAPQAGSANTIYF. The CDR3 coding sequence is TGCGCCAGCAGCCAAGCCCCCCAAGCGGGGTCGGCAAACACCATATATTTT.

The table lists this clonotype with many counts. The V gene is TRBV29-1, the J gene TRBJ1-1, with 8 bases fitting TRBD1. Germline V gene data show CDR1 as SQVTM and CDR2 as ANQGSEA. J gave up 4 bases and V 7 bases, and 8 bases lay outside the gene matches. The CDR3 has 13 amino acids. The CDR3 DNA reads TGCAGCGCAGGAGGACAGGGTGGCACTGAAGCTTTCTTT. This gives the protein CSAGGQGGTEAFF.

The rearrangement uses TRBV5-6 and TRBJ1-5; perhaps TRBD1 as D (5 bases). The germline V gene has CDR1 SGHDT and CDR2 YYEEEE. Trimming took 2 bases from V and 0 from J, leaving 12 bases between them. CDR3 length: 16 residues. For the CDR3, the DNA is TGTGCCAGCAGCTTCTGGGGGGTTTATAGCAATCAGCCCCAGCATTTT. Amino acids: CASSFWGVYSNQPQHF.

This clonotype was found many times. The genes are TRBV4-1 and TRBJ1-5; D is ambiguous. CDR3 length: 15 residues. With 0 bases removed from V and 7 bases from J, the gap between germline ends came to 13 bases. The germline gives CDR1 MGHRA, CDR2 YSYEKL. CDR3 protein: CASSQESHLAQPQHF. The CDR3 DNA sequence: TGCGCCAGCAGCCAAGAAAGCCATTTAGCCCAGCCCCAGCATTTT.

This clonotype was detected many times. The rearrangement links TRBV28 to TRBJ1-2; unclear D gene. The CDR3 extends over 14 amino acids. CDR1 is MDHEN, CDR2 SYDVKM, per germline. Deletions cut 7 bases from V and 2 bases from J, with 14 bases between. The CDR3 here is CASTPVGLNYGYTF. The CDR3 DNA reads as TGTGCCAGCACCCCCGTGGGGTTAAACTATGGCTACACCTTC.

At least ten counts were recorded for this clonotype. The chain carries TRBV29-1 and TRBJ2-3, with TRBD1 identical over 8 bases. CDR3 length: 15 amino acids. The germline V gene encodes CDR1 SQVTM and CDR2 ANQGSEA. V trimming: 7 bases; J trimming: 0 bases; junction bases outside the gene matches: 9. In DNA form, the CDR3 reads TGCAGCGCCGCCGGGACAGGATCTAGCACAGATACGCAGTATTTT. It translates to CSAAGTGSSTDTQYF.

The table lists this clonotype with many counts. The V call is TRBV20-1, the J call TRBJ2-7; D is possibly TRBD2 (7 bases). The germline gives CDR1 DFQATT, CDR2 SNEGSKA (reference sequence). V was pared by 0 bases and J by 7 bases, with 16 bases between. The CDR3 loop spans 14 amino acids. This CDR3 is CSARDIGGPREQYF. CDR3 DNA sequence: TGCAGTGCTAGAGATATCGGGGGGCCTCGGGAGCAGTACTTC.

The chain uses TRBV9 and TRBJ2-7; the D is unclear. Germline loops: CDR1 SGDLS, CDR2 YYNGEE. This CDR3 contains 14 residues. Trimming took off 2 bases at V and 2 bases at J, with 11 bases between the two ends. Here the CDR3 reads CASSVGPLPYEQYF. The CDR3 DNA is TGTGCCAGCAGCGTTGGGCCTTTACCCTACGAGCAGTACTTC.

This clonotype was seen at least ten times. V usage is TRBV7-2 and J usage is TRBJ2-3; 10 bases map to TRBD2. The CDR3 consists of 16 residues. V was clipped by 4 bases and J by 4 bases; unmatched bases: 8. Per the germline V gene, CDR1 is SGHTA and CDR2 is FQGNSA. The CDR3 protein is CASSSILAGVADTQYF. Written as DNA, the CDR3 is TGTGCCAGCAGCTCCATTCTAGCGGGGGTGGCAGATACGCAGTATTTT.

This clonotype was seen at least ten times. The genes are TRBV27 and TRBJ2-1, with 10 bases aligning to TRBD1. This CDR3 has 15 amino acids. The germline CDR1 and CDR2 sequences are MNHEY and SMNVEV (reference sequence). Trimming took 6 bases from V and 9 from J; bases not matched to a gene: 11. CDR3 protein: CASRSPGTGDFEQFF. The CDR3 DNA follows: TGTGCCAGCAGGTCTCCCGGGACAGGGGATTTTGAGCAGTTCTTC.

This clonotype was recorded at least ten times. The gene calls are TRBV5-1 and TRBJ2-7, with 9 bases matching TRBD1. V shed 4 bases and J 2 bases; nucleotides not matched to a gene: 4. The CDR3 is 14 amino acids. Germline lookup yields CDR1 SGHRS and CDR2 YFSETQ. Here the CDR3 DNA reads TGCGCCAGCAGCAAGGACAGGGGAACCTACGAGCAGTACTTC. Translating gives CASSKDRGTYEQYF. The full variable domain, its missing parts supplied by reference TRBV5-1 and TRBJ2-7, is KAGVTQTPRYLIKTRGQQVTLSCSPISGHRSVSWYQQTPGQGLQFLFEYFSETQRNKGNFPGRFSGRQFSNSRSEMNVSTLELGDSALYLCASSKDRGTYEQYFGPGTRLTVT.

This clonotype was seen repeatedly, ten times or more. The V call is TRBV4-2, the J call TRBJ2-1, with 11 nucleotides matching TRBD2. Per germline, CDR1 LGHNA and CDR2 YNFKEQ. CDR3 length: 17 residues. V shed 6 bases and J 0 bases; nucleotides not matched to a gene: 7. The CDR3 loop reads CASRQRLAGSSYNEQFF. The CDR3 DNA sequence: TGTGCCAGCAGGCAAAGACTAGCGGGGAGCTCCTACAATGAGCAGTTCTTC.

This clonotype showed up many times. A single base is all that separates this from a far larger clone, so a read error is likely. This rearrangement joins TRBV7-9 to TRBJ2-3; no reliable D call. Trimming removed 3 bases at V and 2 bases at J, with 3 bases between. Germline V CDR1 and CDR2: SEHNR, FQNEAQ (reference sequence). There are 12 residues in the CDR3. CDR3 nucleotides: TGTGCCAGCAGCTTTATCACAGATACGCAGTATTTT. This gives the protein CASSFITDTQYF. Full variable domain (remainder filled in from reference TRBV7-9 and TRBJ2-3): DTGVSQNPRHKITKRGQNVTFRCDPISEHNRLYWYRQTLGQGPEFLTYFQNEAQLEKSRLLSDRFSAERPKGSFSTLEIQRTEQGDSAMYLCASSFITDTQYFGPGTRLTVL.

This clonotype was recorded at least ten times. The chain uses TRBV27 and TRBJ2-1; TRBD2 agrees at 14 bases. This CDR3 has 19 amino acids. Germline V CDR1 and CDR2: MNHEY, SMNVEV (reference sequence). Losses at the gene ends were 5 bases for V and 6 bases for J; bases not matched to a gene: 15. CDR3 protein: CASSPSGLAGAGTRNEQFF. CDR3 bases: TGTGCCAGCAGTCCCTCGGGACTAGCGGGAGCCGGTACACGCAATGAGCAGTTCTTC.